This T cell receptor (beta chain) was observed in a study of cytomegalovirus exposure and HLA in healthy donors (dated by TCRdb to 2016 to 2017). Some background on the complete study: In an earlier analysis of about 560 of the donors, roughly 300 Gb of sequence data and 90 million to 130 million unique TCR beta sequences from about 179 million T cells were reported. Approximately 330 gigabases of sequencing data and around 85 million unique TCR sequences made up an early release that covered several hundred HLA-typed donors. Of the 300 to 450 genotyped donors, 65% to 90% fell in the genetic ancestry cluster associated with self-reported Caucasian donors. The aim of the study was to test whether cataloging public T cell receptors could identify signatures of past pathogen exposure. The study profiled the T cell repertoires of 500 to 800 subjects by immunosequencing and related them to cytomegalovirus serostatus. In addition to the first cohort of several hundred subjects, a separate validation cohort of 120 different subjects was used. High-throughput TCR immunosequencing, statistical association of individual TCRs with disease status, and machine learning were combined to predict cytomegalovirus infection status. In a later analysis, previously published TCR beta repertoires from some 640 donors were re-analyzed and high-resolution HLA genotyping was added so that TCR occurrence patterns could be studied. In the later analysis, no new phenotypic data were used to find candidate immune exposures; instead, reliance was placed on TCR beta sequences and their occurrence across donors. An earlier analysis of roughly 580 of the donors used high-throughput TCR beta sequencing to judge whether each TCR beta V gene segment behaved as functional or pseudogenic. Donor age, sex, ethnicity and CMV serostatus were compiled together with the repertoire data. A later genetic analysis used genome-wide SNP genotypes for about 60% of the roughly 700 donors, treating that subset as a discovery cohort. All discovery cohort repertoires had been generated on a single sequencing platform. HLA typing included class I and class II loci at four-digit resolution. Typing coverage varied by locus: about 620-630 donors for A, B, C, DRB1 and DQB1; approximately 500 for DQA1; some 610 for DPA1; roughly 450 for DPB1. Because of strong linkage in the cohort, a few DR-DQ haplotypes were treated as single units for association and clustering. Among some 400 genotyped donors of the cohort, an average of around 240,000 unique TCR beta nucleotide sequences were sequenced per donor, approximately 20% of them non-productive. On the study overall, not on this receptor specifically: A further reported finding was that TCR beta sequences accurately predicted the HLA-A and HLA-B alleles for most subjects in the first cohort. The classifier was reported to diagnose cytomegalovirus status with high specificity and sensitivity in both the original and validation cohorts. Because counts were too low, roughly 17 rarely observed V segments, including chromosome 9 orphons, were left out of the earlier analysis of approximately 580 of the donors. The sequencing pipeline was judged likely to have produced a cluster of highly shared sequence variants as a technical artifact. Because HLA typing was unavailable for some donors at each locus, only the typed subset was used in association tests. Compared with the roughly 600-donor mean, donors in an Asian-associated ancestry cluster had fewer N-insertions in productive TCRs, according to a later genetic analysis. Roughly uniform sequencing depth across donors was assumed in presence/absence analyses, although this assumption may not hold. Most TCR sequences were seen in very few donors, while some public TCRs were found in many individuals. In a later analysis, the rate of TCR association differed among HLA loci, with DRB1 alleles having the most associated TCRs and HLA-C alleles having the fewest. The cohort was sequenced for TCR beta chains only, and without alpha or paired-chain data the features that could be detected were limited. Because the 87-base-pair reads could not distinguish some IMGT-functional V segments, including TRBV6-2 and TRBV6-3, those segments were excluded. In a later analysis, 16,951 TCR beta sequences were associated with specific HLA alleles at a false discovery rate of 0.05. The only immune exposure information available for the cohort was CMV serostatus. Assigning TCR associations to individual alleles was difficult when HLA alleles, especially DR and DQ, strongly co-occurred. Several of the top co-occurrence clusters appeared to be linked to parvovirus B19, influenza, CMV and Epstein-Barr virus, according to a later analysis. The study listed 164 TCR beta chains as associated with cytomegalovirus. A few of the identified cytomegalovirus-associated TCR beta chains were confirmed in vitro to be specific for cytomegalovirus antigens. Correlated functional status among segregating V segments might be attributable to linkage disequilibrium, but an unknown experimental factor could not be ruled out. It was suggested by the authors that the approach could potentially be generalized to other disease states and immunological phenotypes. In a later genetic analysis, a missense DCLRE1C variant was associated with V-gene and J-gene trimming of TCR beta chains, and the association was replicated in an independent cohort. Compared with equally common non-associated chains, HLA-associated TCR beta chains in a later analysis were more clonally expanded and had lower generation probabilities. In a later analysis, most CMV-associated TCR beta chains were found to appear HLA-restricted, with HLA associations seemingly driven largely by CMV exposure. Broadly in line with IMGT annotations, most TCR beta V segments showed up in productive rearrangements about 87% or about 30% of the time in an earlier analysis of approximately 600 of the donors.

This clone appeared once. Its antigen has not been determined. No base quality values were provided; no much bigger clone lies one nucleotide off. CDR1 and CDR2 (SGDLS, YYNGEE) derive from the germline V gene. V loses 3 bases at its end and J loses 1 base; junction bases beyond the gene matches: 5. From cysteine to phenylalanine, the CDR3 is 15 amino acids long. The read is trimmed to its CDR3 DNA, 45 bases read in frame from base 1. The cohort comprised some 680 healthy bone marrow donors. Cohort members were all nominally healthy when sampled, although unrecorded immune exposures were likely present. The donor tested CMV seronegative and was one of the 352 seronegative cohort members. A peripheral blood sample was provided by each donor, and peripheral blood mononuclear cells were used for TCR beta sequencing. Genomic DNA extraction from the blood cell samples was performed with the Qiagen DNeasy Blood Extraction Kit.

The receptor library was made with the immunoSEQ multiplex PCR assay. The multiplex PCR relied on a mix of 60 forward primers for TCR Vbeta segments and 13 reverse primers for TCR Jbeta segments. Amplification of the CDR3 region of rearranged TCR beta genes was performed with a multiplex PCR assay on genomic DNA. Amplified TCR beta libraries were sequenced as 87-base-pair reads on the Illumina HiSeq System. The original pipeline was this. Across the 670 or so repertoires, a later analysis counted 80 million or so unique TCR beta chains, around 11 million of which were shared by at least two donors. To remove PCR and sequencing errors, raw reads were error-corrected and collapsed into unique sequences using a nearest-neighbor algorithm that merged closely related sequences. To assign V, D and J gene segments, CDR3 sequences were aligned to IMGT reference sequences. Each retained sequence needed at least a six-nucleotide match to both a V gene segment and a J gene segment. Rearrangements were called productive when the CDR3 lacked stop codons and stayed in frame with V and J; all others were non-productive. Following IMGT convention, CDR3 was defined as the stretch from the second conserved V-encoded cysteine to the conserved J-encoded phenylalanine. The earlier analysis of some 550 of the donors excluded any sequence lacking an unambiguous match to a single V gene segment. In an earlier analysis of 500 to 750 of the donors, V segments were called functional above 56.7% productive rearrangements and were called segregating when the between-donor standard deviation exceeded 5%. A statistical classification framework was developed to diagnose cytomegalovirus status using the catalog of TCR beta chain sequences. In a later analysis, V and J genes were assigned by comparing TCR nucleotide sequences against IMGT/GENE-DB human TR gene sequences. A later analysis assigned CDR3 sequences and most-parsimonious VDJ recombination scenarios with the TCRdist pipeline. A later analysis defined each TCR beta chain by its CDR3 amino acid sequence plus V-gene family, and excluded reads lacking a unique V-gene family. A later analysis removed roughly 590 highly shared, low-generation-probability nucleotide sequences to deal with suspected cross-contamination and a sequencing artifact. In a later analysis, a clonal expansion index for each public chain was calculated from normalized within-repertoire ranks of inferred template counts. In a later analysis, generation probabilities were computed using a VDJ recombination model fitted to out-of-frame rearrangements, and the results were checked against IGoR. In a later analysis, TCR-TCR, TCR-HLA and TCR-CMV co-occurrence was scored with hypergeometric tests, and a repertoire-size bias correction was applied to TCR pairs. In a later analysis, false discovery rates were estimated by permuting HLA or CMV assignments 20 times. A later analysis grouped co-occurring TCRs with DBSCAN, adding TCRdist sequence similarity when clustering within HLA-allele-positive subsets. Repertoires with fewer than 30,000 or more than 120,000 public chains were left out of co-occurrence clustering, as were about five repertoires with anomalous nucleotide sharing. TCRdb provides this immuneACCESS table in a form limited to in-frame rearrangements. Some clones are lacking; in checked studies, under half of them reflect an unresolved V gene, and why the rest are absent is not known. D and trimming come from the DNA, and the V and J calls and clone size come from that table. This sample lists 75,000 to 100,000 clones; under 80% were detected once. The ten largest clones capture 1.8% of the sample.

The rearrangement combines TRBV9 with TRBJ1-2, with 8 middle bases fitting TRBD1. The sequenced sample was PBMCs. This TCR was recovered from a male donor in good health and CMV-seronegative. The sequence in DNA is TGTGCCAGCAGCGGCGGACAGGGATATAACTATGGCTACACCTTC. The resulting protein is CASSGGQGYNYGYTF.